This passage covers 18 T cell receptor beta chains from one sample sequenced in a study of CXCR3-negative and CXCR3-positive naive CD8 T cells. 5' RACE that incorporated UMI labels was used to prepare the TRB cDNA libraries. TCRdb re-called the 5' RACE reads and shows each CDR3 protein once, DNA omitted. Its listing shows fewer than 95,000 distinct CDR3 sequences. Material for sequencing was naive CXCR3- CD8+ T cells from blood. Indicated subset: CD45RO-CCR7+CD27+CD95- naive CD8+ T cells lacking CXCR3 (TNR3-). The source of these receptors is a human donor in good health. Some clones in this sample may be carry-over from other donors' samples.

The chain carries TRBV7-9 and TRBJ2-1; the TRBD2 assignment by TCRdb is unverifiable without DNA. Germline V lookup: CDR1 SEHNR, CDR2 FQNEAQ (reference sequence). This CDR3 region has 14 residues. CDR3 sequence reads: CASSLERPEGEQFF.

V is TRBV12-3 or TRBV12-4 and J is TRBJ1-1; no DNA is available, so the TRBD1 call from TCRdb remains unchecked. CDR3 size: 14 residues. The CDR3 spells CASSLRGKMWEAFF.

The chain uses TRBV5-1 and TRBJ2-3; TCRdb designates TRBD2, a call that cannot be tested without DNA. The CDR3 is 14 residues long. Per the germline V gene, CDR1 is SGHRS and CDR2 is YFSETQ. This CDR3 reads CASSLEGPVDTQYF.

The chain employs TRBV29-1 and TRBJ2-7. Germline CDR1 is SQVTM and CDR2 is ANQGSEA. CDR3 length: 13 amino acids. The CDR3 here is CSVETADWDEQYF.

The chain recombines TRBV7-9 with TRBJ1-1; TCRdb proposes TRBD1, but this gene call is untestable without DNA. Germline CDR1 and CDR2: SEHNR and FQNEAQ (reference sequence). The CDR3 has 14 residues. The CDR3 spells CASSFTGLNTEAFF.

The genes are TRBV4-2 and TRBJ1-1; the D gene TCRdb calls, TRBD1, cannot be checked with no DNA. The length of the CDR3 is 16 residues. CDR1 is LGHNA, CDR2 YNFKEQ, per germline. The CDR3 here is CASSQPGGWGNTEAFF.

The chain recombines TRBV20-1 with TRBJ1-1; absent DNA, TCRdb's TRBD1 call cannot be checked. CDR1 and CDR2 (germline): DFQATT, SNEGSKA (reference sequence). The CDR3 consists of 15 residues. The CDR3 reads CSARDLRGVYTEAFF.

V usage is TRBV19 and J usage is TRBJ2-1; TCRdb picks TRBD1, but there is no DNA to check that call. The germline V gene has CDR1 LNHDA and CDR2 SQIVND (reference sequence). The CDR3 sequence is 13 residues long. CDR3 region: CASSTSTGNEQFF.

V gene TRBV12-3 or TRBV12-4 combines with J gene TRBJ2-3; the TRBD1 assignment by TCRdb is unverifiable without DNA. This CDR3 has 13 amino acids. The CDR3 spells CASSRLGLDTQYF.

V gene TRBV5-4 combines with J gene TRBJ2-2; absent DNA, TCRdb's TRBD1 call cannot be checked. The CDR3 runs 15 residues. CDR1 and CDR2 (germline): SGHNT, YYREEE (reference sequence). CDR3 sequence reads: CASSLGQGQTGELFF.

This chain uses TRBV12-3 or TRBV12-4 with TRBJ1-5. This CDR3 has 12 amino acids. CDR3 residues: CASKALNQPQHF.

The rearrangement joins TRBV6-6 to TRBJ1-1. Germline CDR1 MNHNY, CDR2 SVGAGI (reference sequence). The CDR3 extends over 13 amino acids. CDR3: CASKQTQNTEAFF.

The chain is built from TRBV6-4 and TRBJ2-3; absent DNA, TCRdb's TRBD2 call cannot be checked. The CDR3 runs to 16 residues. Germline CDR1 reads MRHNA; CDR2 reads SNTAGT. CDR3 residues: CASSSSGTSAADTQYF.

The gene calls are TRBV7-6 and TRBJ2-3; TCRdb returns TRBD1, unconfirmable since there is no DNA. Per the germline V gene, CDR1 is SGHVS and CDR2 is FNYEAQ. The CDR3 totals 13 residues. This chain's CDR3 is CASSPLITDTQYF.

The rearrangement joins TRBV28 to TRBJ2-7; TCRdb indicates TRBD2, and absent DNA this call remains unverified. This CDR3 is built from 16 residues. CDR1 is MDHEN and CDR2 is SYDVKM in the germline V gene. The CDR3 is CASSELAGGIRDEQYF. Drawing the rest from reference TRBV28 and TRBJ2-7, the complete variable domain is DVKVTQSSRYLVKRTGEKVFLECVQDMDHENMFWYRQDPGLGLRLIYFSYDVKMKEKGDIPEGYSVSREKKERFSLILESASTNQTSMYLCASSELAGGIRDEQYFGPGTRLTVT.

The chain is built from TRBV20-1 and TRBJ2-7. Germline lookup yields CDR1 DFQATT and CDR2 SNEGSKA (reference sequence). The CDR3 is 12 residues long. The CDR3: CSARGESYEQYF.

J is TRBJ2-7 and V is TRBV5-1; as DNA is missing, the TRBD2 call by TCRdb cannot be tested. CDR3 length equals 19 residues. CDR1 is SGHRS, CDR2 YFSETQ, per germline. The CDR3 reads CASSSRGLAGDEHTYEQYF.

The chain joins TRBV7-6 to TRBJ2-7; TCRdb returns TRBD1, unconfirmable since there is no DNA. This CDR3 contains 15 residues. Germline lookup yields CDR1 SGHVS and CDR2 FNYEAQ. CDR3 loop: CASSLGDGRWGEQYF.